A selection of T cell receptor beta chains follows, all from one sample in a study of beta chain features in type 1 diabetes. This table comes from immunoSEQ multiplex PCR, and its TCRdb copy is limited to in-frame clones, with some not included. Counted here are about 120,000 clones, about 16% occurring once; the ten biggest clones make up about 2.5%. The sequenced material came from central memory CD4+ T cells from blood. All receptors come from a man aged 25 to 45 with type 1 diabetes. The CDR3 runs from the conserved cysteine through the conserved F or W. D genes are given only for firm matches. The size of a clone is reported for some rows only, either as once, few or many, or as a class for expanded clones.

abundance,v_gene,j_gene,d_gene,CDR3aa
.,TRBV13,TRBJ2-3,.,CASSLAGGLQYF
few,TRBV2,TRBJ2-7,TRBD2,CASSSQRGGFYEQYF
few,TRBV6-1,TRBJ2-3,TRBD2,CASLRAGSTDTQYF
few,TRBV6-5,TRBJ1-2,.,CASRRTDRIYGYTF
few,TRBV18,TRBJ2-2,.,CASSPGLTGPNTGELFF
many,TRBV13,TRBJ2-7,.,CASSLRENSYEQYF
few,TRBV5-1,TRBJ2-1,.,CASSLDSLGNEQFF
few,TRBV7-2,TRBJ2-7,.,CASSSDKGSYEQYF
few,TRBV6-5,TRBJ1-2,.,CASSPNIKNYGYTF
few,TRBV7-9,TRBJ2-7,.,CASSSPQRSASSYEQYF
many,TRBV9,TRBJ2-1,.,CASSPRGGDDNEQFF
.,TRBV7-6,TRBJ2-1,TRBD1,CASSSTGTGRYNEQFF
.,TRBV18,TRBJ2-5,.,CASSPGIQETQYF
.,TRBV5-6,TRBJ2-7,.,CASSRDSYEQYF
.,TRBV4-3,TRBJ2-5,TRBD2,CASSQGVQRGGGETQYF
many,TRBV18,TRBJ1-2,.,CASSQAGTSYGYTF
few,TRBV6-5,TRBJ2-2,TRBD2,CASRASGSYTGELFF
many,TRBV7-2,TRBJ2-5,TRBD1,CASSMGQQETQYF
.,TRBV29-1,TRBJ1-4,.,CSVSRMGEKLFF
once,TRBV27,TRBJ2-2,.,CASSPWNTGELFF
many,TRBV4-3,TRBJ2-1,TRBD2,CASSQTPTSGGGNEQFF
.,TRBV6-1,TRBJ1-1,.,CASSRVEETEAFF
.,TRBV29-1,TRBJ2-5,TRBD2,CSVGQGVAGQETQYF
many,TRBV19,TRBJ2-1,TRBD2,CASSSGTSGNNEQFF
few,TRBV7-6,TRBJ2-5,TRBD1,CASSSGQAFQKETQYF
few,TRBV7-9,TRBJ2-1,TRBD2,CASSQPVGLAANEQFF
.,TRBV19,TRBJ2-1,TRBD1,CASSPGQGVFYEQFF
.,TRBV29-1,TRBJ2-7,.,CSVSSGKSPYEQYF
few,TRBV28,TRBJ2-2,TRBD1,CASRPAGTGMAGELFF
few,TRBV18,TRBJ2-7,.,CASSPVWGPEQYF
.,TRBV5-1,TRBJ2-5,.,CASSSPGIQETQYF
.,TRBV5-1,TRBJ2-2,.,CASSLAERTDRTGELFF
.,TRBV13,TRBJ1-6,TRBD1,CASSSDRDNSPLHF
few,TRBV7-3,TRBJ1-5,.,CASSSLRCEGNQPQHF
.,TRBV9,TRBJ1-6,TRBD1,CASSKTGTGNSPLHF
.,TRBV30,TRBJ2-5,TRBD2,CAWKGGVQETQYF
.,TRBV29-1,TRBJ2-7,TRBD1,CSVGDRDEQYF
few,TRBV29-1,.,TRBD1,CSAAAGGYEQYF
few,TRBV6-5,TRBJ2-3,.,CASSYSGWGTDTQYF
.,TRBV6-5,TRBJ1-1,.,CASKRGVGNTEAFF
few,TRBV9,TRBJ2-3,.,CASSVSPVGTDTQYF
.,TRBV4-3,TRBJ1-6,.,CASSQERIYNSPLHF
few,TRBV5-8,TRBJ1-1,TRBD1,CASSRGQGVNTEAFF
.,TRBV5-1,TRBJ1-2,TRBD1,CASSLMGLGQGYGYTF
.,TRBV4-1,TRBJ1-6,.,CASSQSAVRGPSPLHF
many,TRBV11-2,TRBJ2-4,.,CASSYLDVFDIQYF
.,TRBV18,TRBJ2-1,.,CASSPPGTPREQFF
.,TRBV7-2,TRBJ2-1,.,CASSMRDEQFF
.,TRBV4-3,TRBJ2-2,TRBD1,CASSQRRTGPNTGELFF
few,TRBV29-1,TRBJ1-2,.,CSGSKGSYGYTF
.,TRBV27,TRBJ1-5,.,CASSSSDRQNQPQHF
.,TRBV2,TRBJ2-5,.,CASRQGVAGETQYF
few,TRBV28,TRBJ2-5,.,CASSPRSWEETQYF